A selection of T cell receptor beta chains follows, all from one sample in a study of T cell responses to AZD1222 COVID-19 vaccine. TCRdb's copy holds only in-frame clones and misses some; the assay was immunoSEQ multiplex PCR. Of 90,000 to 120,000 clones detected, around 94% appear once; the ten largest clones hold approximately 2.2%. The sequencing used peripheral blood, collected on day 0 of AZD1222 vaccination. All receptors derive from an adult in good health. The CDR3 runs from the conserved cysteine through the conserved F or W. The D gene is left open where the match is weak.

length,J,V,D,DNA,CDR3
16,TRBJ2-7,TRBV19,.,TGTGCCAGTAGTATCAACGGCAGGACCATGACTTACGAGCAGTACTTC,CASSINGRTMTYEQYF
16,TRBJ1-2,TRBV6-4,.,TGTGCCAGCAGTGACTCGAGTAGTCAGGCTGTAGGTGGCTACACCTTC,CASSDSSSQAVGGYTF
15,TRBJ1-3,TRBV11-3,TRBD1,TGTGCCAGCAGCCACGGGACAGGGCGAGGAAACACCATATATTTT,CASSHGTGRGNTIYF
13,TRBJ1-5,TRBV6-2/TRBV6-3,.,TGTGCCAGCAGCGCCCGTCGACAGTCGACCCAGCATTTT,CASSARRQSTQHF
15,TRBJ1-1,TRBV27,.,TGTGCCAGCAGTTTAGACCGTAGACAGTACACTGAAGCTTTCTTT,CASSLDRRQYTEAFF
15,TRBJ2-7,TRBV4-1,.,TGCGCCAGCAGCCAAGATCGTGACAGCTCCTACGAGCAGTACTTC,CASSQDRDSSYEQYF
16,TRBJ2-4,TRBV6-6,.,TGTGCCAGCAGTAAAGAGGGAAGGGGAGCCAAAAACATTCAGTACTTC,CASSKEGRGAKNIQYF
14,TRBJ1-2,TRBV4-3,TRBD1,TGCGCCAGCAGCCGCATCACTCAGGGGGATGGCTACACCTTC,CASSRITQGDGYTF
13,TRBJ1-1,TRBV6-6,.,TGTGCCAGCAGTTACAGTATGAACACTGAAGCTTTCTTT,CASSYSMNTEAFF
13,TRBJ2-1,TRBV3-1/TRBV3-2,TRBD2,TGTGCCAGCAGCCAAGGGCGGGAGAGTGAGCAGTTCTTC,CASSQGRESEQFF
14,TRBJ1-5,TRBV28,.,TGTGCCAGCAGCGCAGTGTATAGCAATCAGCCCCAGCATTTT,CASSAVYSNQPQHF
12,TRBJ1-2,TRBV2,.,TGTGCCAGCCGGAGGGTAGACTATGGCTACACCTTC,CASRRVDYGYTF
13,TRBJ1-2,TRBV3-1/TRBV3-2,.,TGTGCCAGCAGCGCCACACGGAGCTATGGCTACACCTTC,CASSATRSYGYTF
12,TRBJ1-1,TRBV27,.,TGTGCCAGCAGCTCCGAGGGGGGTGGAGCTTTCTTT,CASSSEGGGAFF
14,TRBJ1-4,TRBV5-6,TRBD1,TGTGCCAGCAGCCCGGTGGCAGGGGGAGAAAAACTGTTTTTT,CASSPVAGGEKLFF
15,TRBJ2-7,TRBV7-8,.,TGTGCCAGCAGCTCCTACCGCGGCAGCTCCTACGAGCAGTACTTC,CASSSYRGSSYEQYF
11,TRBJ1-1,TRBV6-6,.,TGTGCCAGCAGTTACTCAGGGGAAGCTTTCTTT,CASSYSGEAFF
13,TRBJ1-1,TRBV7-3,.,TGTGCCAGCAGCTTCTCATTGAACACTGAAGCTTTCTTT,CASSFSLNTEAFF
13,TRBJ1-2,TRBV30,.,TGTGCCTGGAGTCCGGCGGCCTTTAGTGGCTACACCTTC,CAWSPAAFSGYTF
14,TRBJ1-4,TRBV28,.,TGTGCCAGCAGTTCCGCGGGGGCAGATGAAAAACTGTTTTTT,CASSSAGADEKLFF
15,TRBJ1-1,TRBV15,.,TGTGCCACCAGCAGAGATCGGGGTTCTGGCACTGAAGCTTTCTTT,CATSRDRGSGTEAFF
14,TRBJ1-2,TRBV7-2,.,TGTGCCAGCAGCTTAGAGCCTGTTAACTATGGCTACACCTTC,CASSLEPVNYGYTF
15,TRBJ1-3,TRBV28,TRBD1,TGTGCCAGCAGGTCCAGGGACAGGGCTGGAAACACCATATATTTT,CASRSRDRAGNTIYF
13,TRBJ2-1,TRBV6-5,.,TGTGCCAGCAGGGACTACTCCTACAATGAGCAGTTCTTC,CASRDYSYNEQFF
11,TRBJ1-4,TRBV3-1/TRBV3-2,.,TGTGCCAGCAGCCAAAATGAAAAACTGTTTTTT,CASSQNEKLFF